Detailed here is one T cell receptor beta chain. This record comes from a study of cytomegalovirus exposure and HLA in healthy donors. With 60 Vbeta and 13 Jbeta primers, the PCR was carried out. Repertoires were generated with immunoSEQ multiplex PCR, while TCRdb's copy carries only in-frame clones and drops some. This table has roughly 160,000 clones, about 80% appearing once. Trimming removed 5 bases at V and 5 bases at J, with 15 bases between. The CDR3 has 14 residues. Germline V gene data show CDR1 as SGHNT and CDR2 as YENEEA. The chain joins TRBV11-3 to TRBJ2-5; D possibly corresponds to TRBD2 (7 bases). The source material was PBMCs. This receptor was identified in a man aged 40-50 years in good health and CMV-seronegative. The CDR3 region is CASSQGGEGETQYF. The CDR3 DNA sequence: TGTGCCAGCAGCCAAGGGGGGGAAGGGGAGACCCAGTACTTC.